This entry features one T cell receptor beta chain sequence. Its antigen is not identified. The V end lost 6 bases, the J end lost 7 bases, and 10 bases lay between the germline ends. Germline loops: CDR1 ENHRY, CDR2 SYGVKD. The CDR3 loop spans 12 amino acids. The data were produced by immunoSEQ multiplex PCR, yet TCRdb's version contains in-frame clones alone and is incomplete. The sample gives 100,000 or so clones, 85% to 95% of which show up once; around 1.1% is in the top ten. This specimen belongs to a study of graft-versus-host responses after intestinal transplantation. Study in general: Among the recipients, transplants were multivisceral, liver-intestinal, or isolated intestinal.

Study results and caveats: Allografts carried high graft-versus-host to host-versus-graft clonal ratios in patients having graft-donor T cell macrochimerism.

Sample: unstimulated CD8+ T cells sorted from spleen or lymph node cells, taken before transplant. This clonotype was sampled from a human donor who was the organ donor for an intestinal transplant. The chain recombines TRBV10-3 with TRBJ2-1; maybe TRBD2 (6 bases). The CDR3, as DNA: TGTGCCATCAGGCGGGAACCGAATGAGCAGTTCTTC. Translation gives CAIRREPNEQFF.